This TCR beta chain was found in a study of cytomegalovirus exposure and HLA in healthy donors listed by TCRdb under 2017. Describing the broader study: According to an earlier analysis of 587 of the donors, about 179 million T cells yielded over 100 million unique TCR beta sequences and 276 Gb of sequence data. Roughly 290 gigabases of sequencing data and approximately 92 million unique TCR sequences made up an early release that covered several hundred HLA-typed donors. Of the roughly 420 genotyped donors, 65% to 90% were placed in the genetic ancestry cluster associated with self-reported Caucasian donors. The study aimed to test whether cataloging public T cell receptors could reveal signatures of past pathogen exposure. The study used immunosequencing to profile the T cell repertoires of about 670 subjects and linked those repertoires to cytomegalovirus serostatus. Besides the first cohort of hundreds of subjects, a separate validation cohort made up of over a hundred different subjects was used. To predict cytomegalovirus infection status, the study brought together high-throughput TCR immunosequencing, statistical association of individual TCRs with disease status, and machine learning. A later analysis re-analyzed previously published TCR beta repertoires from 666 donors and added high-resolution HLA genotyping to study TCR occurrence patterns. In the later analysis, no new phenotypic data were used to find candidate immune exposures; instead, reliance was placed on TCR beta sequences and their occurrence across donors. An earlier analysis of approximately 580 of the donors used high-throughput TCR beta sequencing to judge whether each TCR beta V gene segment behaved as functional or pseudogenic. Alongside the repertoire data, information on donor age, sex, ethnicity and CMV serostatus was compiled. A later genetic analysis took genome-wide SNP genotypes for about 55% of the roughly 670 donors and used that subset as a discovery cohort. All discovery cohort repertoires had been generated using a single sequencing platform. Class I and class II HLA loci were covered by the typing at four-digit resolution. Typing coverage differed by locus: A, B, C, DRB1 and DQB1 were typed in roughly 620-640 donors, DQA1 in roughly 510, DPA1 in around 600, and DPB1 in roughly 470. Several DR-DQ haplotypes were handled as single units for association and clustering because linkage in the cohort was strong. On average, about 240,000 unique TCR beta nucleotide sequences were sequenced per donor among several hundred genotyped donors of the cohort, with roughly 18% of those sequences being non-productive. General study outcomes and caveats: According to a later analysis, parvovirus B19, influenza, CMV and Epstein-Barr virus appeared linked to several top co-occurrence clusters. The cohort was sequenced for TCR beta chains only, and without alpha or paired-chain data the features that could be detected were limited. It was suggested by the authors that the approach could potentially be generalized to other disease states and immunological phenotypes. The classifier was reported to diagnose cytomegalovirus status with high specificity and sensitivity in both the original and validation cohorts. A total of about 150 TCR beta chains were listed by the study as associated with cytomegalovirus. In an earlier analysis of over 550 of the donors, most TCR beta V segments were observed in productive rearrangements about 87% or about 30% of the time, broadly matching IMGT annotations. A group of highly shared sequence variants was considered likely to be a technical artifact of the sequencing pipeline. Presence/absence analyses assumed roughly uniform sequencing depth across donors, an assumption that may not hold. When HLA alleles, especially DR and DQ, strongly co-occurred, attributing TCR associations to individual alleles was difficult. Across donors, most TCR sequences were observed very rarely, whereas some public TCRs were present in many individuals. Linkage disequilibrium might explain the correlated functional status among segregating V segments, but an unknown experimental factor could not be ruled out. The earlier analysis of 450 to 700 of the donors excluded roughly 17 rarely observed V segments, including chromosome 9 orphons, because counts were too low. In a later analysis, TCR association rates were found to vary across HLA loci, with the most associated TCRs seen for DRB1 alleles and the fewest for HLA-C alleles. In vitro tests confirmed that a few of the cytomegalovirus-associated TCR beta chains recognize cytomegalovirus antigens. In a later analysis, HLA-associated TCR beta chains were found to be more clonally expanded and to have lower generation probabilities than equally common non-associated chains. At a false discovery rate of 0.05, a later analysis linked fewer than 20,000 TCR beta sequences to specific HLA alleles. A further reported finding was that TCR beta sequences accurately predicted the HLA-A and HLA-B alleles for most subjects in the first cohort. A later genetic analysis reported fewer N-insertions in productive TCRs among donors in an Asian-associated ancestry cluster than the roughly 720-donor mean. For the cohort, immune exposure information was limited to CMV serostatus. Some IMGT-functional V segments, including TRBV6-2 and TRBV6-3, could not be told apart with the 87-base-pair reads, so those segments were excluded. In a later genetic analysis, a missense DCLRE1C variant was associated with V-gene and J-gene trimming of TCR beta chains, and the association was replicated in an independent cohort. Because some donors lacked HLA typing at each locus, the association tests relied only on the typed subset. A later analysis found that most CMV-associated TCR beta chains appeared HLA-restricted, with HLA associations seemingly driven largely by CMV exposure.

Compared with germline, V lacks 2 bases and J lacks 6 bases; bases without a gene match: 18. From a lookup of the germline V gene, CDR1 and CDR2 are SGHTA and FQGNSA. The CDR3 runs 19 amino acids, cysteine and phenylalanine included. CDR3 DNA is the only sequence kept; it has 57 bases, read in frame from the first base. The cohort comprised 550 to 700 healthy bone marrow donors. All cohort members were sampled while nominally healthy, although unrecorded immune exposures were likely present. The donor tested CMV seropositive, placing the donor among the approximately 290 seropositive members of the cohort. A peripheral blood sample was provided by each donor, and peripheral blood mononuclear cells were used for TCR beta sequencing. Genomic DNA was extracted from the blood cell samples with the Qiagen DNeasy Blood Extraction Kit. Library construction relied on the immunoSEQ multiplex PCR assay. For the multiplex PCR, a mixture combining 60 forward primers for TCR Vbeta segments and 13 reverse primers for TCR Jbeta segments was used. The CDR3 region of rearranged TCR beta genes was amplified from genomic DNA with a multiplex PCR assay. The Illumina HiSeq System was used to sequence the amplified TCR beta libraries as 87-base-pair reads. Per the original workflow: In a later analysis, 77 million or so unique TCR beta chains were counted across the roughly 700 repertoires, and approximately 9.9 million of these chains were shared by at least two donors. A nearest-neighbor algorithm error-corrected the raw reads and collapsed the reads into unique sequences, merging closely related sequences to remove PCR and sequencing errors. V, D and J gene segments were assigned by aligning CDR3 sequences to IMGT reference sequences. Each retained sequence needed at least a six-nucleotide match to both a V gene segment and a J gene segment. Rearrangements were called productive when the CDR3 lacked stop codons and stayed in frame with V and J; all others were non-productive. CDR3 was defined according to IMGT convention as the region running from the second conserved V-encoded cysteine to the conserved J-encoded phenylalanine. The earlier analysis of around 640 of the donors excluded sequences that lacked an unambiguous match to a single V gene segment. In an earlier analysis of approximately 550 of the donors, V segments were called functional above 56.7% productive rearrangements and were called segregating when the between-donor standard deviation exceeded 5%. A statistical classification framework was built to diagnose cytomegalovirus status from the catalog of TCR beta chain sequences. In a later analysis, TCR nucleotide sequences were compared against IMGT/GENE-DB human TR gene sequences so that V and J genes could be assigned. A later analysis assigned CDR3 sequences and most-parsimonious VDJ recombination scenarios with the TCRdist pipeline. In a later analysis, each TCR beta chain was defined by its CDR3 amino acid sequence together with its V-gene family, and reads lacking a unique V-gene family were excluded. To address suspected cross-contamination and a sequencing artifact, a later analysis removed roughly 580 highly shared, low-generation-probability nucleotide sequences. A later analysis calculated a clonal expansion index for each public chain from normalized within-repertoire ranks of inferred template counts. In a later analysis, generation probabilities were computed using a VDJ recombination model fitted to out-of-frame rearrangements, and the results were checked against IGoR. In a later analysis, hypergeometric tests were used to score TCR-TCR, TCR-HLA and TCR-CMV co-occurrence, with a repertoire-size bias correction applied to TCR pairs. A later analysis estimated false discovery rates by permuting HLA or CMV assignments 20 times. A later analysis grouped co-occurring TCRs with DBSCAN, adding TCRdist sequence similarity when clustering within HLA-allele-positive subsets. For co-occurrence clustering, repertoires with fewer than 30,000 or more than 120,000 public chains were excluded, along with about five repertoires with anomalous nucleotide sharing. Here the immuneACCESS table is served through TCRdb, limited to in-frame sequences with V and J called. Missing clones are a known gap in these copies; in checked studies unresolved V genes cover under half, and the rest lacks a known reason. V and J calls and clone size come straight from that table; D and trimming were deduced from the DNA. The sample yields about 150,000 clones; roughly 79% were counted once. The ten largest clones take up 2.5% to 3.5% of the sample.

Note on this clone: There is no known antigen for this receptor. No much larger clonotype is one base removed from it; base qualities were not supplied.

The clonotype originates from a woman aged 45-60 years in good health and CMV-seropositive. The chain is encoded by TRBV7-2 joined to TRBJ2-7; the junction holds 11 bases that match TRBD2. What was sequenced was PBMCs. The DNA reads TGTGCCAGCAGCTTATCGACCCTCGGAGGGACTAGCGGTTATAGCGAGCAGTACTTC. Translation gives CASSLSTLGGTSGYSEQYF.